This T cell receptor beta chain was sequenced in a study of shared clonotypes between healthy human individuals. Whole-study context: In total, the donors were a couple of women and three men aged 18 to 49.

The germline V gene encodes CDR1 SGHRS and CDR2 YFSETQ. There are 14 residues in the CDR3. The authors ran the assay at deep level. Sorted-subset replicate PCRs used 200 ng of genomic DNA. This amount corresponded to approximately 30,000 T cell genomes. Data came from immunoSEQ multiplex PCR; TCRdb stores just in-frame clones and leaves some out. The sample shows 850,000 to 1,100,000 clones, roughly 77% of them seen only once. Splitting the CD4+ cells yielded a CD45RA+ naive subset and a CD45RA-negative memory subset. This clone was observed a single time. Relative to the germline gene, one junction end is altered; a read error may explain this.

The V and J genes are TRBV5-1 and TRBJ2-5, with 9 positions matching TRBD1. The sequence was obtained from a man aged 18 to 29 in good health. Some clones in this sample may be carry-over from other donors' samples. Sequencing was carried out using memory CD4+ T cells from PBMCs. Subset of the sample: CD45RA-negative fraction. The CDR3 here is CASSEIQGAETQYF. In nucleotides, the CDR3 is TGCGCCAGCAGCGAAATACAGGGGGCGGAGACTCAGTACTTC. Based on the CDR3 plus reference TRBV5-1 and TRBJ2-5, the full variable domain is KAGVTQTPRYLIKTRGQQVTLSCSPISGHRSVSWYQQTPGQGLQFLFEYFSETQRNKGNFPGRFSGRQFSNSRSEMNVSTLELGDSALYLCASSEIQGAETQYFGPGTRLLVL.